This paragraph reports one TCR beta chain. As yet, its antigen is unknown. This entry comes from a study of OX40 agonist ivuxolimab in advanced cancers. Study details: The group had a mean age of about 60 years, ranged from about 23 to 79, and was around 82% male. Two cutaneous melanoma patients and one hepatocellular carcinoma patient, three in all, had partial responses. The study's findings and limits: Expanded peripheral T cell antigen specificity was not determined.

Repertoires were generated with immunoSEQ multiplex PCR, while TCRdb's copy carries only in-frame clones and drops some. The sample lists about 73,000 clones, 90% seen once, with 0.5% to 0.55% in the top ten. This CDR3 contains 11 residues. The chain recombines TRBV21-1 with TRBJ1-3. TRBV21-1 is labeled a pseudogene. This clonotype originated in an adult with an advanced solid tumor such as melanoma, head and neck, liver or kidney cancer. Sequences were derived from CD4+ or CD8+ T cells sorted from blood, sampled in a trial of the OX40 agonist ivuxolimab. CDR3 sequence: CASSMSGAIYF. The DNA of the CDR3 is TGTGCCAGCAGCATGAGCGGGGCCATATATTTT.